Shown below are 11 T cell receptor beta chains from a single sample sequenced in a study of cytomegalovirus exposure and HLA in healthy donors. In the PCR, 60 Vbeta and 13 Jbeta primers were used. Libraries were prepared by immunoSEQ multiplex PCR; TCRdb keeps only in-frame clonotypes and omits some of them. The sample holds 85,000 to 130,000 clones; about three quarters are singletons and the top ten take roughly 0.76%. Sample: PBMCs. The receptors derive from a boy between 5 and 17 years old in good health and CMV-seronegative.

This clone showed up just once. The chain carries TRBV28 and TRBJ2-3; D is possibly TRBD2 (5 bases). In germline, CDR1 is MDHEN, CDR2 SYDVKM. V gave up 6 bases and J gave up 6 bases, with 22 bases separating them. CDR3 length: 16 residues. CDR3 region: CASSPFQRRVGDTQYF. CDR3 DNA: TGTGCCAGCAGCCCTTTCCAACGGCGGGTCGGCGATACGCAGTATTTT.

The chain uses TRBV6-5 and TRBJ2-1, with TRBD2 matching 8 bases. The CDR3 spans 15 residues. V gave up 3 bases and J gave up 6 bases; unmatched junction bases: 7. Germline CDR1 MNHEY, CDR2 SVGAGI. CDR3 residues: CASSYLAGSGNEQFF. In DNA, the CDR3 is TGTGCCAGCAGTTATCTAGCGGGTTCCGGCAATGAGCAGTTCTTC.

The chain carries TRBV29-1 and TRBJ2-2, with TRBD1 identical over 9 bases. The CDR3 runs 17 residues. The J segment lost 7 bases and the V segment lost 0 bases, leaving 12 bases of the junction unmatched. From germline, CDR1 is SQVTM and CDR2 ANQGSEA. In nucleotides, the CDR3 is TGCAGCGTTGAAGATTGGGGACAGGGCGGATCGGGCGGGGAGCTGTTTTTT. Protein: CSVEDWGQGGSGGELFF.

The chain couples TRBV4-2 to TRBJ2-7, with D perhaps matching TRBD1 (5 bases). CDR1 is LGHNA, CDR2 YNFKEQ, per germline. The CDR3 has 15 amino acids. Trimming removed 0 bases at V and 3 bases at J, with 12 bases between. CDR3 sequence: CASSQDQGGDYEQYF. CDR3 DNA sequence: TGTGCCAGCAGCCAAGATCAGGGCGGAGACTACGAGCAGTACTTC.

CDR3 residues: CASSALGGKDTQYF. The CDR3 region has the DNA TGTGCCAGCAGCGCCCTTGGGGGGAAAGATACGCAGTATTTT. J is TRBJ2-3 and V is TRBV6-4; D is possibly TRBD2 (6 bases). There are 14 residues in the CDR3. From germline, CDR1 is MRHNA and CDR2 SNTAGT. The V end was cut by 6 bases, the J end by 5 bases, with 15 bases between.

V usage is TRBV7-9 and J usage is TRBJ2-7; TRBD2 is a possible D gene (6 bases). The CDR3 covers 15 residues. CDR1 and CDR2 (germline): SEHNR, FQNEAQ (reference sequence). Trimming cost V 2 bases and J 5 bases, with 16 bases left between them. The CDR3 sequence is CASSLIGGLRHEQYF. As DNA, the CDR3 is TGTGCCAGCAGCTTAATCGGGGGATTGAGACACGAGCAGTACTTC.

The genes are TRBV4-1 and TRBJ1-2; no reliable D call. Germline-derived CDR1 and CDR2 are MGHRA and YSYEKL. The CDR3 length is 13 residues. With 1 base removed from V and 2 bases from J, the gap between germline ends came to 5 bases. The CDR3 loop reads CASSQVENYGYTF. CDR3 bases: TGCGCCAGCAGCCAAGTAGAAAACTATGGCTACACCTTC.

The J gene is TRBJ1-1, the V gene TRBV5-4; D is unclear. This CDR3 is 14 amino acids long. CDR1 SGHNT and CDR2 YYREEE come from the germline V gene (reference sequence). With 0 bases removed from V and 5 bases from J, the gap between germline ends came to 11 bases. The CDR3, as DNA: TGTGCCAGCAGCTTGGGAGTTTTGATGACTGAAGCTTTCTTT. It codes for CASSLGVLMTEAFF. The full variable domain, with the rest looked up from reference TRBV5-4 and TRBJ1-1, is ETGVTQSPTHLIKTRGQQVTLRCSSQSGHNTVSWYQQALGQGPQFIFQYYREEENGRGNFPPRFSGLQFPNYSSELNVNALELDDSALYLCASSLGVLMTEAFFGQGTRLTVV.

This clone was seen a few times. V is TRBV12-5 and J is TRBJ2-7; TRBD1 aligns across 9 bases. Per the germline V gene, CDR1 is LGHNT and CDR2 is FRNRAP. The V gene end was trimmed by 0 bases and the J gene end by 4 bases; junction bases not matched to a gene: 7. The CDR3 has 16 residues. The CDR3 DNA sequence: TGTGCTAGTGGTTTGGTATTTGGAGGGACAGGGTACGAGCAGTACTTC. It specifies CASGLVFGGTGYEQYF.

The chain combines TRBV7-9 with TRBJ2-7; D may be TRBD2 (7 bases). The V and J ends lost 0 bases and 3 bases respectively, with 12 bases between them. The CDR3 extends over 15 amino acids. The germline CDR1 and CDR2 sequences are SEHNR and FQNEAQ (reference sequence). In DNA form, the CDR3 reads TGTGCCAGCAGCTTAGCCGCGGGGGCTGGCTACGAGCAGTACTTC. Amino acid sequence: CASSLAAGAGYEQYF. Supplemented by reference TRBV7-9 and TRBJ2-7, the full variable domain reads DTGVSQNPRHKITKRGQNVTFRCDPISEHNRLYWYRQTLGQGPEFLTYFQNEAQLEKSRLLSDRFSAERPKGSFSTLEIQRTEQGDSAMYLCASSLAAGAGYEQYFGPGTRLTVT.

V gene TRBV28 combines with J gene TRBJ2-3, with TRBD2 matching 14 bases. The CDR3 loop spans 18 amino acids. V lost 2 bases, J lost 4 bases, and 8 bases stayed unmatched. Germline lookup yields CDR1 MDHEN and CDR2 SYDVKM. In DNA form, the CDR3 reads TGTGCCAGCAGTTTAAGGAGGACTAGCGGGGGGCCCTCAGATACGCAGTATTTT. Translation: CASSLRRTSGGPSDTQYF.